The 6 T cell receptor beta chains given below trace back to one sample, sequenced in a study of blood T cell repertoires in COVID-19. Libraries were prepared by immunoSEQ multiplex PCR; TCRdb keeps only in-frame clonotypes and omits some of them. This table has more than 200,000 clones, under 90% appearing once. Source material: PBMCs or T cells enriched from blood (not recorded which). The origin of the receptors is a woman aged 25-40 years with acute COVID-19.

V and J are TRBV11-1 and TRBJ1-1; D remains unclear. Trimming removed 2 bases at V and 6 bases at J, with 10 bases between. CDR3 length: 13 residues. The V gene's germline CDR1 is SGHAT and CDR2 FQDESV (reference sequence). The chain's CDR3 is CASSLYIFSEAFF. The CDR3 region has the DNA TGTGCCAGCAGCTTATATATCTTTTCTGAAGCTTTCTTT.

The rearrangement links TRBV30 to TRBJ1-2; D gene unclear. V lost 3 bases to trimming and J lost 8 bases, with 19 bases between them. Germline CDR1 GTSNPN, CDR2 SVGIG (reference sequence). CDR3 length: 14 residues. CDR3 protein: CAWSPGIGRGGYTF. CDR3 DNA: TGTGCCTGGAGCCCCGGCATAGGAAGAGGAGGCTACACCTTC.

The chain links TRBV4-1 to TRBJ1-4; D call uncertain. CDR3 length: 15 residues. Germline V gene sequence: CDR1 MGHRA, CDR2 YSYEKL. V lost 0 bases and J 3 bases, leaving 8 bases between the germline ends. The CDR3 is CASSQDTSPNEKLFF. The CDR3 DNA reads as TGCGCCAGCAGCCAAGATACCAGTCCTAATGAAAAACTGTTTTTT.

CDR3 sequence reads: CASSPPEYNSPLHF. The CDR3 DNA reads as TGTGCCAGCAGCCCCCCGGAGTATAATTCACCCCTCCACTTT. The chain combines TRBV7-9 with TRBJ1-6; D call uncertain. The CDR3 runs to 14 residues. With 5 bases removed from V and 4 bases from J, the gap between germline ends came to 9 bases. Germline V CDR1 and CDR2: SEHNR, FQNEAQ (reference sequence).

DNA of the CDR3: TGCGCCAGCAGCTTGGTAACCCTCCGGGACAGGTCTTCCTATGGCTACACCTTC. Protein product: CASSLVTLRDRSSYGYTF. This chain connects TRBV5-1 to TRBJ1-2; 8 nucleotides line up with TRBD1. The germline CDR1 and CDR2 sequences are SGHRS and YFSETQ. Germline trimming cut 0 bases from V and 4 bases from J; bases unmatched to any gene: 14. The CDR3 totals 18 residues.

This clone appeared once. The chain employs TRBV10-2 and TRBJ1-2, with a weak D call TRBD1 (5 bases). The V end lost 5 bases, the J end lost 5 bases, and 15 bases lay between the germline ends. This CDR3 contains 14 residues. Per germline, CDR1 WSHSY and CDR2 SAAADI. CDR3 coding DNA: TGCGCCAGCAGTCTCGCCGGGGGATCATATGGCTACACCTTC. Protein sequence: CASSLAGGSYGYTF.